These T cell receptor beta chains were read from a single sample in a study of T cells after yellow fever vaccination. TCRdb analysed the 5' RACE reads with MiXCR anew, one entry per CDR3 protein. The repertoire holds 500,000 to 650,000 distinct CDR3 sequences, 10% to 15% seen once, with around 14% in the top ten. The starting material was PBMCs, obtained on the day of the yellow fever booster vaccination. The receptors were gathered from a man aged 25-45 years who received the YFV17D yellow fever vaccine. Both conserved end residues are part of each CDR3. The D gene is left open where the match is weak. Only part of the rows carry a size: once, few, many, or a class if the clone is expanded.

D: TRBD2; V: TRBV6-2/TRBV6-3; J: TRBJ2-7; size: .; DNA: TGTGCCAGCAGCCACCTTTCAGCGGGGCGCTCCTACGAGCAGTACTTC; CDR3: CASSHLSAGRSYEQYF
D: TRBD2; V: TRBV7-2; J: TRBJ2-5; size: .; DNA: TGTGCCAGCAGCATAGGGACTAGCGGGACATTGGAGACCCAGTACTTC; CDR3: CASSIGTSGTLETQYF
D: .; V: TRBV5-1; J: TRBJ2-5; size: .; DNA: TGCGCCACCTCAGAGGAGGGTCCGGAGACCCAGTACTTC; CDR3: CATSEEGPETQYF
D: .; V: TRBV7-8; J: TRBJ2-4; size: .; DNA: TGTGCCAGCAGCCCCCCTCTAGCCAAAAACATTCAGTACTTC; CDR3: CASSPPLAKNIQYF
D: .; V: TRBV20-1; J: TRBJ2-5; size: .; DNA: TGCAGTGCTAGATTGCCGGGACAACAAGAGACCCAGTACTTC; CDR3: CSARLPGQQETQYF
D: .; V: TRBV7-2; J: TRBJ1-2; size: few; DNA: TGTGCCAGCAGCCGATATGACACCTATGGCTACACCTTC; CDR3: CASSRYDTYGYTF
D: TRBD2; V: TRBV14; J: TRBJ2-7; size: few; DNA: TGTGCCAGCAGCCGCCCCCAGGGAACTAGCGGGATGGACTACGAGCAGTACTTC; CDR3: CASSRPQGTSGMDYEQYF
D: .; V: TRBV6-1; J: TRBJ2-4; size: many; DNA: TGTGCCAGCAGCAGGCTCCTAGCCAAAAACATTCAGTACTTC; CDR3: CASSRLLAKNIQYF
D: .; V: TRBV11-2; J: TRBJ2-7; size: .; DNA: TGTGCCAGCAGCTTAGAGCGGGGCCTTCTCTCCTACGAGCAGTACTTC; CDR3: CASSLERGLLSYEQYF
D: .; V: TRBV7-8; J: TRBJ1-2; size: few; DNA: TGTGCCAGCAGCTCAACAGGGAATGTCAACTATGGCTACACCTTC; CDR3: CASSSTGNVNYGYTF
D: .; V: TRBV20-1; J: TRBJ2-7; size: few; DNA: TGCTGTGCTAGGAGGAATATGGCGCCAATCCCGTACGAGCAGTACTTC; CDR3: CCARRNMAPIPYEQYF
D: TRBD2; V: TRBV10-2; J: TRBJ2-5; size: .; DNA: TGCGCCAGCAGTGCCACTAGCGGGGACCAAGAGACCCAGTACTTC; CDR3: CASSATSGDQETQYF
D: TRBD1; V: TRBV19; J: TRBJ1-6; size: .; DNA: TGTGCCAGTAGTACGGGACAGTATAATTCACCCCTCCACTTT; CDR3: CASSTGQYNSPLHF
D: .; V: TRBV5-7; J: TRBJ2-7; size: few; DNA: TGTGCCAGCAGCTTATTACAGGGGGGAGGGGGGTACTTC; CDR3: CASSLLQGGGGYF
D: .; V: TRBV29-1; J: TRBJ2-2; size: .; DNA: TGCAGCGTTGAGACAGCGGTTACCGGGGAGCTGTTTTTT; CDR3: CSVETAVTGELFF
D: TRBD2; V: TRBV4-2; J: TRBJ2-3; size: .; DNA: TGTGCCAGCAGCCAAGATGTAGCGGGAGGTAGGGCAGATACGCAGTATTTT; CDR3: CASSQDVAGGRADTQYF
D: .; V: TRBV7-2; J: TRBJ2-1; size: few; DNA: TGTGCCAGCAGCTTAGACACGAGGGGGGAGCAGTTCTTC; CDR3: CASSLDTRGEQFF
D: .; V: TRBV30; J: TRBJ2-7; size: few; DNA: TGTGCCTGGAGGCCGGATAGCCTAGGCTACGAGCAGTACTTC; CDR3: CAWRPDSLGYEQYF
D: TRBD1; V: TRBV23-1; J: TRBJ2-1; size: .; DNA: TGCGCCAGCAGTCAACCACAGGGGGCTAATGAGCAGTTCTTC; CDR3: CASSQPQGANEQFF
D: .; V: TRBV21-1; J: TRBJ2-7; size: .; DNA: TGTGCCAGCAGCCATTGGGGGCTAGCGACCAAACACGAGCAGTACTTC; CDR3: CASSHWGLATKHEQYF
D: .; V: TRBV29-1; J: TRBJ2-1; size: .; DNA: TGCAGCGTTGGTTCCCTTCTTAGCTCCTACAATGAGCAGTTCTTC; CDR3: CSVGSLLSSYNEQFF
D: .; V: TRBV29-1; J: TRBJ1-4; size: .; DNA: TGCAGCGTTGAAATAAGGGAAAAACTGTTTTTT; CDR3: CSVEIREKLFF
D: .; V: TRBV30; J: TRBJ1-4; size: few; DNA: TGTGCCTGGAGTGCCAGGCTCCTGGGGTATAGTGAAAAACTGTTTTTT; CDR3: CAWSARLLGYSEKLFF
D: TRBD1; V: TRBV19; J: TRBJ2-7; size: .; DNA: TGTGCCAGTAGTATCAGCGCGGGACAGGGTCCCCTCGAGCAGTACTTC; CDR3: CASSISAGQGPLEQYF
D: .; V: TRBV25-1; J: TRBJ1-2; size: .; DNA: TGTGCCAGCAGCAAGACGCCAAACCGTTCCTACACCTTC; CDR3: CASSKTPNRSYTF
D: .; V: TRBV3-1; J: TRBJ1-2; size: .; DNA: TGTGCCAGCAGCCAAGATAGGTTTCAGGGCTACACCTTC; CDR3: CASSQDRFQGYTF
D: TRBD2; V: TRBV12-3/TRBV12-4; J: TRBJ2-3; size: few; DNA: TGTGCCAGCAGTTCTAGCGGAGGGGCTAGCGGGAGATCATCTCGTCGGTATTTT; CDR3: CASSSSGGASGRSSRRYF
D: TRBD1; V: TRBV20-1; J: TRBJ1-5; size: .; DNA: TGCAGTGCTAGCCCGGGACAGCCTAATCAGCCCCAGCATTTT; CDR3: CSASPGQPNQPQHF
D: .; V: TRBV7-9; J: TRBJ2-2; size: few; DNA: TGTGCCAGCAGCTTAGGGCGGAGGAACACCGGGGAGCTGTTTTTT; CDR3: CASSLGRRNTGELFF
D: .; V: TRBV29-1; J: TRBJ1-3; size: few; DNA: TGCAGCGTCTACAGGGCAAACACCATATATTTT; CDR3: CSVYRANTIYF
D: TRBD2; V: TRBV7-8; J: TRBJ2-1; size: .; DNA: TGTGCCAGCCTCCGGGACTACCTGGCCAATGAGCAGTTCTTC; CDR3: CASLRDYLANEQFF
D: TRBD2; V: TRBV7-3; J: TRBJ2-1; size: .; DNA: TGTGCCAGCAGTCGACTAGCGACAAGCTCCTACAATGAGCAGTTCTTC; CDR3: CASSRLATSSYNEQFF
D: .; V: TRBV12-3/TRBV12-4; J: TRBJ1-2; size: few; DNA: TGTGCCAGCAGTTTAGGGCGGGGGCCGGGGGTCTATGGCTACACCTTC; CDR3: CASSLGRGPGVYGYTF
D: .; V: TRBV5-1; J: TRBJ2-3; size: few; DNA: TGCGCCAGCAGCTACTACCGGGACAACACAGATACGCAGTATTTT; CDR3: CASSYYRDNTDTQYF
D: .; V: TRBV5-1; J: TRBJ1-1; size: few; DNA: TGCGCCAGCAGCACACAGGGCGGGAACACTGAAGCTTTCTTT; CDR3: CASSTQGGNTEAFF
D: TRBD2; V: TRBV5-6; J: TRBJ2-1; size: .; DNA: TGTGCCAGCAGCGGCCCCGACCGGGAGGGCGACTTCTTC; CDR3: CASSGPDREGDFF
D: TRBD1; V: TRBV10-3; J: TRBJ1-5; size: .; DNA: TGTGCCATCAGTGAGGACAGGGTTGTGCCCCAGCATTTT; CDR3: CAISEDRVVPQHF
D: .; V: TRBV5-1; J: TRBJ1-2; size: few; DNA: TGCGCCAGCAGCTTGAATGGGGGGGAAGTGGACTATGGCTACACCTTC; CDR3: CASSLNGGEVDYGYTF
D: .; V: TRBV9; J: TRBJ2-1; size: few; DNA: TGTGCCAGCAGCGTGGAGGGCTCCTACAATGAGCAGTTCTTC; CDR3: CASSVEGSYNEQFF
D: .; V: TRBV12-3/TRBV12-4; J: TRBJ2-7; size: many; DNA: TGTGCCAGCAGTTCACAGGGTAGTTCCTACGAGCAGTACTTC; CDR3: CASSSQGSSYEQYF
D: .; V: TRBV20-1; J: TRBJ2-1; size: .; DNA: TGCAGTGCTAGCGAGGGGGTGGTCAATGAGCAGTTCTTC; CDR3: CSASEGVVNEQFF
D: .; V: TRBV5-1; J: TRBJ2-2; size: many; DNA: TGCGCCAGCAGCCCGAAATCCGGGGAGCTGTTTTTT; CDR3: CASSPKSGELFF
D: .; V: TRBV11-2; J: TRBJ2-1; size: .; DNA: TGTGCCAGCAGCGCTCCTAAGCGACCCAATGAGCAGTTCTTC; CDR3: CASSAPKRPNEQFF
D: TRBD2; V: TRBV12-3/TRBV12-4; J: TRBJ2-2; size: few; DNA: TGTGCCAGCAAGGGAGGGAGAACCGGGGAGCTGTTTTTT; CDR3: CASKGGRTGELFF
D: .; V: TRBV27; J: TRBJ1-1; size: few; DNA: TGTGCCAGCAGTTTCGGGGGCCGGGGGATAGCTTTCTTT; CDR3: CASSFGGRGIAFF
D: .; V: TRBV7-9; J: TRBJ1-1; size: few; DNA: TGTGCCAGCACCTGGGCCACGAACACTGAAGCTTTCTTT; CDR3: CASTWATNTEAFF